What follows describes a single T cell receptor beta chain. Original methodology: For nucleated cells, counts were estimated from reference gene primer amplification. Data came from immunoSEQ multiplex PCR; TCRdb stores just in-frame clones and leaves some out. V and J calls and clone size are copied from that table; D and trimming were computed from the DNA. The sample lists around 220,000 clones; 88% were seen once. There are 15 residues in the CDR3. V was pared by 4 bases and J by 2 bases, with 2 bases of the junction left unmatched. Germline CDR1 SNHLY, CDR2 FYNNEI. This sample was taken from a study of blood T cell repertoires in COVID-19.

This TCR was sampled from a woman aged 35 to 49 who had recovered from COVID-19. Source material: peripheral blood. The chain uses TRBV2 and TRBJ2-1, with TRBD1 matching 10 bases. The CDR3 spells CASSGGQGPYNEQFF. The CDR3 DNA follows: TGTGCCAGCAGTGGGGGACAGGGGCCCTACAATGAGCAGTTCTTC.